The sequence of this T cell receptor beta chain was determined in a study of identical twins. Study-level results: Within cord blood, abundant beta clonotypes carried fewer insertions, but memory repertoires showed no such trend.

The germline V gene encodes CDR1 LGHNA and CDR2 YSLEER. This CDR3 contains 15 residues. Between the trimmed V and J ends, which lost 2 bases and 3 bases, there was a span of 12 bases. MiXCR was run by TCRdb on the 5' RACE reads, yielding one entry per CDR3 protein. The repertoire includes hundreds of thousands of distinct CDR3 sequences, roughly 18% of them detected once, and over 10% sits in the top ten. On this clonotype: Its matching antigen is unknown.

These sequences were also reported in another study, on T cells expressing NK-cell markers.

The chain has TRBV4-3 and TRBJ2-3, with a weak D call TRBD2 (6 bases). The sequenced sample was PBMCs. This receptor was obtained from a woman in her late teens or twenties in good health. CDR3 protein: CASSQRGGGTDTQYF. The CDR3 DNA sequence: TGCGCCAGCAGCCAACGGGGCGGAGGGACAGATACGCAGTATTTT.